This T cell receptor beta chain derives from a study of Ad26.COV2.S vaccination and SARS-CoV-2 variants. Documented treatment: about 20 received Ad26.COV2.S at low or high dose, single or two shots; 5 received placebo; per-sample allocation not given. Collection of the samples took place on day 63 after the first injection of vaccine or placebo. CDR1 is MNHEY and CDR2 is SMNVEV in the germline V gene (reference sequence). This CDR3 region has 15 residues. Deletions cut 6 bases from V and 13 bases from J, with 22 bases between. Only in-frame clones appear in the TCRdb table, and some are missing; sequencing was by immunoSEQ multiplex PCR. This sample has about 680,000 clones; around 90% occur once, and the top ten carry about 1.5%.

The gene calls are TRBV27 and TRBJ1-6, with D tentatively TRBD1 (6 bases). Here the sequenced sample was peripheral blood, taken in a trial of Ad26.COV2.S vaccine versus placebo. This receptor was taken from a person between 18 and 60 years old who received the Ad26.COV2.S COVID-19 vaccine or a placebo. The DNA of the CDR3 is TGTGCCAGCAGGGGGACAAGGGGCCTAGATAATCCCCTCCACTTT. Protein product: CASRGTRGLDNPLHF.